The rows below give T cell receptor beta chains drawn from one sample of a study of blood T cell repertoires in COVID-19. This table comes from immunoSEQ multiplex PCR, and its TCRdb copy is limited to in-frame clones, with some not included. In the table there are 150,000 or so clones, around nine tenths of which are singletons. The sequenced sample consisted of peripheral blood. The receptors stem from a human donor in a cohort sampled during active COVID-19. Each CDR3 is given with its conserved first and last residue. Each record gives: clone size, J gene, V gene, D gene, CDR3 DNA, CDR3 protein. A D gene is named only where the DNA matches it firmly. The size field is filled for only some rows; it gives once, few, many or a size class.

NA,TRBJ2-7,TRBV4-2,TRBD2,TGTGCCAGCAGCCAAGAGATTAGCGGGAGGTACGAGCAGTACTTC,CASSQEISGRYEQYF
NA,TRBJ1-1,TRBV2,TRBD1,TGTGCCAGCAGGCTCCTCGCAGGGGGCTGGACTGAAGCTTTCTTT,CASRLLAGGWTEAFF
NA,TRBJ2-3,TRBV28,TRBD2,TGTGCCAGCGGAACAGGGACTAGCGGGAGCACAGATACGCAGTATTTT,CASGTGTSGSTDTQYF
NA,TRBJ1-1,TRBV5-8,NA,TGTGCCAGCAGCTCCACAGGGTGGGTGGACACTGAAGCTTTCTTT,CASSSTGWVDTEAFF
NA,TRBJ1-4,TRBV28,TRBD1,TGTGCCAGCAGTCAGATGGTCAGGGGGGAAAAACTGTTTTTT,CASSQMVRGEKLFF
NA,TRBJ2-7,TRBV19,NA,TGTGCCAGTAGCGATGACCGGGACACCACCTCCTACGAGCAGTACTTC,CASSDDRDTTSYEQYF
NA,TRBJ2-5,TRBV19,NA,TGTGCCAGTAGCCCATGGCGGGGCCAAGAGACCCAGTACTTC,CASSPWRGQETQYF
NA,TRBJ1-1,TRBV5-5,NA,TGTGCCAGCAGCTTATTACGGGGGGGAAACACTGAAGCTTTCTTT,CASSLLRGGNTEAFF
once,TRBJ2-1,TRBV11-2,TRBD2,TGTGCCAGCAGCACGCGGACTAGCGGGAGCAATGAGCAGTTCTTC,CASSTRTSGSNEQFF
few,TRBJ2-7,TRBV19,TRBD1,TGTGCCAGTAGCACACAGGGGCTCGAGCAGTACTTC,CASSTQGLEQYF
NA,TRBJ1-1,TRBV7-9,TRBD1,TGTGCCAGCAGCGGGACAGGGAGCACTGAAGCTTTCTTT,CASSGTGSTEAFF
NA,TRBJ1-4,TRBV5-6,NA,TGTGCCAGCAGCTTGGCGGGGATCGGGGATAATGAAAAACTGTTTTTT,CASSLAGIGDNEKLFF
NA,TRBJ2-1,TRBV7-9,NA,TGTGCCAGCAACACCCCGGAAGGAGCCTTCAATGAGCAGTTCTTC,CASNTPEGAFNEQFF
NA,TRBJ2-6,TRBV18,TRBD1,TGTGCCAGCTCACCAGAGGACAGGGGAATCTCTGGGGCCAACGTCCTGACTTTC,CASSPEDRGISGANVLTF
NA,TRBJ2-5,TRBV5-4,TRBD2,TGTGCCAGCAGCTTTCGACTAGCGGGGGGTGCGGAGACCCAGTACTTC,CASSFRLAGGAETQYF
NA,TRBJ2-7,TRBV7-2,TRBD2,TGTGCCAGCAGCTTAAGGCTAGCGGGGCTCGGCTCATACGAGCAGTACTTC,CASSLRLAGLGSYEQYF
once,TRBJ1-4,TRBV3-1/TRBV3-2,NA,TGTGCCAGCAGCCAAGAGGGTTTGCGGGGAGGGGGGGGTTGTGAAAAACTGTTTTTT,CASSQEGLRGGGGCEKLFF
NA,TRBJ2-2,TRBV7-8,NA,TGTGCCAGCAGCCCCGAGCCCCTAGTCGACACCGGGGAGCTGTTTTTT,CASSPEPLVDTGELFF
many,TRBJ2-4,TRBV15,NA,TGTGCCACCAGCAGAGAAATAGTAGCCAAAAACATTCAGTACTTC,CATSREIVAKNIQYF
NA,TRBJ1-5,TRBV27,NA,TGTGCCAGCAGCGGCAGGGAAGGTCAGCCCCAGCATTTT,CASSGREGQPQHF
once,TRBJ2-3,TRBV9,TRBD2,TGTGCCAGCAGCATTACTAGCGGGGGTGTTGCAGATACGCAGTATTTT,CASSITSGGVADTQYF
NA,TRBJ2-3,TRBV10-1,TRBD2,TGCGCCAGCAGTGGCCGTACTAGCGGGAGCACAGATACGCAGTATTTT,CASSGRTSGSTDTQYF
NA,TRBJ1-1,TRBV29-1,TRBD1,TGCAGCGCCGGCCCGGGACAGAATTTGAACACTGAAGCTTTCTTT,CSAGPGQNLNTEAFF
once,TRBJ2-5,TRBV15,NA,TGTGCCACCAGCAGAGATGGGGGGTCAGAGACCCAGTACTTC,CATSRDGGSETQYF
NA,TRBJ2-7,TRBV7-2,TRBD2,TGTGCCAGCAGCTCTAGCGGGGGGGCCGGCCCGGGTGGCGAGCAGTACTTC,CASSSSGGAGPGGEQYF
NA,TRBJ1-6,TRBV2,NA,TGTGCCAGTGGAGGGTTACCGAGTTCACCCCTCCACTTT,CASGGLPSSPLHF
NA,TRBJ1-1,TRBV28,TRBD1,TGTGCCAGCAGCTTCAACCGACAGGGCGGAGCTTTCTTT,CASSFNRQGGAFF
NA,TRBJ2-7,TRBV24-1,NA,TGTGCCACCAACCAGGGCTTTGAAACCGGGACACTCAACTCCTACGAGCAGTACTTC,CATNQGFETGTLNSYEQYF
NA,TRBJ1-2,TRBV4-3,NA,TGCGCCAGCAGCCAAGATCTAAGGACTGGAAATGGCTACACCTTC,CASSQDLRTGNGYTF
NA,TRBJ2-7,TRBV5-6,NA,TGTGCCAGCAGCGACGGACAGACGGGCCCCCCTTACGAGCAGTACTTC,CASSDGQTGPPYEQYF
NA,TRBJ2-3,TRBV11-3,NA,TGTGCCAGCACGGGGGATGGGCGGAGTACAGATACGCAGTATTTT,CASTGDGRSTDTQYF
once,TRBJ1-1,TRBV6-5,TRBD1,TGTGCCAGCAGTCGGGACAGGGAGAACACTGAAGCTTTCTTT,CASSRDRENTEAFF
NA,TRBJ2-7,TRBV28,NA,TGTGCCAGCAGTTTGGCGGGACAGTTTAAAGGTACGGGTCGCGAGCAGTACTTC,CASSLAGQFKGTGREQYF
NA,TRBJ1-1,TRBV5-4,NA,TGTGCCAGCAAGTTAACAGGGAACACTGAAGCTTTCTTT,CASKLTGNTEAFF
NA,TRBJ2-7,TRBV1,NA,TGCACCAGCAGCCAACCTCGGCCCCATCTAGGATCGGAGGAGCAGTACTTC,CTSSQPRPHLGSEEQYF
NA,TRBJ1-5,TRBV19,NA,TGTGCCAGTAGTATCGGGAGGGGGGTCAGTCAGCCCCAGCATTTT,CASSIGRGVSQPQHF
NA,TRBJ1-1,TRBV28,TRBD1,TGTGCCGCGGACAGGGGGGCGAACACTGAAGCTTTCTTT,CAADRGANTEAFF
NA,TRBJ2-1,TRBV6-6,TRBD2,TGTGCCAGCGGGGTAGCGGGACTCTACAATGAGCAGTTCTTC,CASGVAGLYNEQFF
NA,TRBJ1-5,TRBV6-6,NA,TGTGCCAGCAGTAGCGGGGGCTATAACCAGCCCCAGCATTTT,CASSSGGYNQPQHF
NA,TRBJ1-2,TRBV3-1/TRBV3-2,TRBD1,TGTGCCAGCAGCCTACGACAGGGAAGGGGCTACACCTTC,CASSLRQGRGYTF
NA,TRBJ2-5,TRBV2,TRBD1,TGTGCCAGCAGTACAGGACAGGGGAGCGTCCAAGAGACCCAGTACTTC,CASSTGQGSVQETQYF
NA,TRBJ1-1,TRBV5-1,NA,TGCGCCAGCACCCAACAGGGTATGGCTGAAGCTTTCTTT,CASTQQGMAEAFF
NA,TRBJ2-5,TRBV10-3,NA,TGTGCCATCAGTGAGGGCACCCTGGAGACCCAGTACTTC,CAISEGTLETQYF
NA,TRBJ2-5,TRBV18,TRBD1,TGTGCCAGCTCACGGGACAGTTATGGAGAGACCCAGTACTTC,CASSRDSYGETQYF
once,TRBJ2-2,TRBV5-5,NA,TGTGCCAGCAGCTTGAGTCGGACAGCGAACACCGGGGAGCTGTTTTTT,CASSLSRTANTGELFF
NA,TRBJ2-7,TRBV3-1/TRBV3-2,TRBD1,TGTGCCAGCAGCCCAAGACAGGGGGGCTCCTACGAGCAGTACTTC,CASSPRQGGSYEQYF
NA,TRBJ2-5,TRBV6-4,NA,TGTGCCAGCAGCGCCGTGGGCGGGTCGCAAGAGACCCAGTACTTC,CASSAVGGSQETQYF
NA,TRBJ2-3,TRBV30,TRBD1,TGTGCCTGGAGCGCCAGACAGGGAAGCACAGATACGCAGTATTTT,CAWSARQGSTDTQYF
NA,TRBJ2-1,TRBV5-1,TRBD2,TGCGCCAGCAGCTTGCGAGCGGGAATGGGGTACAATGAGCAGTTCTTC,CASSLRAGMGYNEQFF
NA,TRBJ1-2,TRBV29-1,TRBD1,TGCAGCGTTTACGGACAGGGGATCAACTATGGCTACACCTTC,CSVYGQGINYGYTF
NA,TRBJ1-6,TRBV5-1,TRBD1,TGCGCCAGCAGCTCGCCGGGACAGGGGTTACATAATTCACCCCTCCACTTT,CASSSPGQGLHNSPLHF
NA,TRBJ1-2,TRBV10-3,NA,TGTGCCATCAGTGAGAAGAGGGGCTACACCTTC,CAISEKRGYTF
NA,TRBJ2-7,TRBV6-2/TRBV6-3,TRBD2,TGTGCCAGCAGTTCAAAAACCACTAGCGGCGCTTCCTACGAGCAGTACTTC,CASSSKTTSGASYEQYF
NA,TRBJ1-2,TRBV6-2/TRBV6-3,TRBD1,TGTGCCAGCAGTTACCTTTGGGACAGAGGTGAGAGGGACGGCTACACCTTC,CASSYLWDRGERDGYTF